This TCR beta chain came from a study of T cell repertoires in cytomegalovirus infection. Study information: The public TCR beta signatures pointed to both CMV infection and matching HLA type. Study-level findings and limits: HLA-C-restricted TCR beta clonotypes specific for CMV led the ex vivo response. People with CMV and the relevant HLA were identified by cumulative public TCR beta family frequency.

TCRdb independently ran MiXCR on the reads; one entry per CDR3 protein. The sample lists around 450,000 distinct CDR3 sequences; approximately 31% were seen once. This clonotype was seen more than once but under ten times. Its antigen remains unknown. The CDR3 consists of 19 residues. The V end was cut by 2 bases, the J end by 7 bases, with 24 bases between. Germline values: CDR1 LGHNA, CDR2 YSLEER. The chain is built from TRBV4-3 and TRBJ1-6; D gene ambiguous. The receptor comes from a human donor in good health (CMV status not recorded). Some clones in this sample may be carry-over from other donors' samples. Sequences were obtained from PBMCs. CDR3 nucleotides: TGCGCCAGCAGCCAATCTCTTGGGTGGGTTCCCGATGGGAATTCACCCCTCCACTTT. This codes for CASSQSLGWVPDGNSPLHF.